This TCR beta chain emerged from a study of shared clonotypes between healthy human individuals. This table comes from immunoSEQ multiplex PCR, and its TCRdb copy is limited to in-frame clones, with some not included. The sample yields under 750,000 clones, about two thirds seen once. In regard to this clone: Its antigen is still unknown.

Germline values: CDR1 SGHDT, CDR2 YYEEEE. V shed 1 base, J shed 6 bases, and the junction held 9 bases outside the gene matches. CDR3 length: 16 residues. The study, taken as a whole, reports: The diversity represented, both genetic and in exposure history, was limited by few donors.

The sequence was collected from a woman aged 30 to 39 in good health. The source material was memory CD4+ T cells sorted from blood. Subset meaning: CD45RA-negative fraction. V usage is TRBV5-6 and J usage is TRBJ2-1; 8 bases fit TRBD2. The CDR3 region has the DNA TGTGCCAGCAGCTTGTTTACGGGAGGGTTGGGCAATGAGCAGTTCTTC. As protein: CASSLFTGGLGNEQFF.